This T cell receptor (beta chain) is from a study of PD-1 blockade in mismatch repair-deficient tumors. Profiled with immunoSEQ multiplex PCR; TCRdb holds only in-frame clones, not every one. Of some 19,000 clones in the sample, approximately 80% were seen once. The specimen was PBMCs, collected 52 weeks after starting pembrolizumab. This receptor was obtained from an adult with mismatch repair-deficient cancer.

The CDR3 coding sequence is TGTGCCAGCAGCATGGGACAGGGTCGTGAAGCTTTCTTT. Encoded protein: CASSMGQGREAFF. This chain connects TRBV6-1 to TRBJ1-1; 9 nucleotides line up with TRBD1. Germline V gene data show CDR1 as MNHNS and CDR2 as SASEGT. Trimming at V came to 6 bases and at J to 7 bases, leaving 6 bases not matched to a gene. The CDR3 runs to 13 residues.